The clone carrying this TCR beta chain came up once. Its antigen is as yet unknown. These data belong to a study of cytomegalovirus exposure and HLA in healthy donors. The study, taken as a whole, reports: Later analysis identified about 15,000 TCR beta sequences associated with HLA alleles, using a false discovery rate threshold of 0.05. As confirmed in vitro, three CMV-associated chains were specific for CMV antigens.

CDR1 is MNHEY and CDR2 is SMNVEV in the germline V gene (reference sequence). The CDR3 runs to 14 residues. V was cut by 5 bases and J by 7 bases, with 15 bases left in between. PCR involved 60 Vbeta and 13 Jbeta primers. Authors' processing steps: An analysis performed later counted 81 million or so unique TCR beta chains (roughly 11 million of them shared). Sequenced by immunoSEQ multiplex PCR; TCRdb stores in-frame clones only, minus some. That table is the source of V, J and clone size, and D and trimming were worked out from the DNA. The sample contains some 130,000 clones, approximately 74% of which appear only once.

The chain links TRBV27 to TRBJ1-5; no clear D. The sequenced material came from PBMCs. The sequence derives from a male donor in good health and CMV-seronegative. For the CDR3, the DNA is TGTGCCAGCAGTCCAGCTGGGCCAGGCCAGCCCCAGCATTTT. Its translation: CASSPAGPGQPQHF.